This T cell receptor (beta chain) was recorded in a study of beta chain features in type 1 diabetes (dated by TCRdb to 2016 to 2019). Study-wide context: Mean age, gender distribution, total cell number and subset yield did not differ between patients and healthy donors. A total of approximately 110,000,000 sorted cells were examined across all samples, and a strong correlation was observed between cell number per subset and RNA yield. The study compared TCRB repertoires of sorted circulating CD4+ T cell subsets between recently diagnosed type 1 diabetes patients and matched healthy donors. Naive and central memory subsets were obtained from all 28 donors, but regulatory and stem cell-like memory subsets were isolated from only 8 patients and roughly eight healthy donors.

A word on this clone: This receptor's antigen is unknown. Base quality data are lacking; no much larger clone is found one base away.

From each donor, a single peripheral blood sample of about 100 mL on average was drawn into heparinised tubes. A BD FACSAria II and a panel including CD45RO, CCR7, CD25, CD127, CD95 and CD27 were used to sort naive, central memory, regulatory and stem cell-like memory CD4+ T cells. Every sorted population had a purity above 95%. PBMCs were isolated immediately by Lymphoprep density gradient centrifugation and stained directly without culture. To minimize batch effects, samples were stained and sorted in pairs, one healthy donor with one patient per experiment. The entire isolated RNA was reverse transcribed using the High Capacity cDNA Reverse Transcription Kit, and thus expressed TCRB transcripts were sequenced. Deep immunoSEQ sequencing was applied to naive, central memory and regulatory T cell samples, giving an average of about 3.4 million total reads per sample. After sorted cells were lysed in RLT buffer, RNA was extracted with DNase-treated RNeasy Micro or Mini kits, with the choice depending on cell number. Each cell subset was processed on its own to prevent cross-contamination, while patient and healthy donor samples were processed together. The immunoSEQ multiplex PCR was used to amplify TCRB sequences from cDNA, yielding 87-bp fragments that span the CDR3 region. Amplicons were sequenced on the Illumina HiSeq platform. As for the authors' bioinformatics: Synthetic template baselines were used to correct PCR bias computationally, reads within Hamming distance 2 were collapsed together, and singletons that could not be merged were discarded. Reads were aligned to IMGT to assign V, D and J genes, CDR3 length, and insertions or deletions at six rearrangement sites. Within each subset, clonotype counts were normalized to sorted cell number, after which true diversity and Gini coefficients were computed with the tcR R package. The overlap coefficient, calculated on TCRB nucleotide sequences, was used to quantify repertoire sharing. As a proxy for the pre-selection repertoire, out-of-frame TCRB sequences from naive cells were analyzed. TCRdb took this table from immuneACCESS and kept in-frame rearrangements with V and J called. Such tables lack part of the clones; where checked against another copy, unresolved V genes explain under half of the gap, and the rest is unexplained. V and J calls and clone size are given by that table; D and trimming were obtained from the DNA. The sample table contains about 620,000 clones; only one count was recorded for about 16% of them. The ten largest clones take up about 0.097% of the sample.

Reading the germline V gene (reference sequence) gives CDR1 SGHNT and CDR2 YYREEE. Here V drops 2 bases and J drops 1 base, and the junction holds 8 bases not matched to any gene. CDR3 length: 17 amino acids, cysteine to phenylalanine. Kept here is only the CDR3 DNA, which spans 51 bases and is read in frame from base 1. Summary of the overall study and its limitations: At VDJ recombination sites, type 1 diabetes patients had fewer insertions and more deleted nucleotides, which implies abnormalities in thymic rearrangement. Sequencing cDNA rather than genomic DNA could over-represent highly expressing activated cells, although activation and CD3 levels did not differ between groups. Type 1 diabetes patients showed a moderate but significant shortening of TCRB CDR3 length in all four CD4+ subsets. Because small numbers of individuals were included in the HLA sub-analyses, any influence of HLA type on TCRB rearrangement was left unresolved. Naive, central memory and regulatory TCRB repertoires appeared to be more similar among patients than among healthy donors. Shorter templates might be favored by PCR, yet because patient and control samples were amplified and corrected together, any such skew would affect both groups equally.

The sample consisted of naive CD4+ T cells from blood. What the cell subset or site label conveys for this sample: true naive CD4+ T cells. The chain is made from TRBV5-4 and TRBJ2-1, with TRBD1 matching 8 junction bases. This receptor was taken from a man aged 18 to 35 in good health. The DNA reads TGTGCCAGCAGCTTACCCTACAGGGGGAGTTCCTACAATGAGCAGTTCTTC. Its amino acids are CASSLPYRGSSYNEQFF.